Listed below are T cell receptor beta chains from one sample, sequenced in a study of identical twins. TCRdb ran MiXCR on the 5' RACE reads and lists one entry per CDR3 protein. In the table there are roughly 480,000 distinct CDR3 sequences, roughly 26% of which are singletons. The sample was also linked to a second study, of T cells expressing NK-cell markers.

Sequenced material: CD4+ T cells sorted from blood. These receptors originate from a woman aged 18-29 years in good health. Both conserved end residues are part of each CDR3. A D gene is named only where the DNA matches it firmly. Not all rows give a size; the values are once, few, many and, for expanded clones, a class.

J gene | clone size | D gene | V gene | CDR3 DNA | CDR3 protein
TRBJ2-3 | many | . | TRBV15 | TGTGCCACCAGCGAACAGGGCGCAGGTAATACGCAGTATTTT | CATSEQGAGNTQYF
TRBJ2-7 | few | TRBD2 | TRBV12-3/TRBV12-4 | TGTGCCAGCAGTTTACAGCGGGAGTCCCTCGACGAGCAGTACTTC | CASSLQRESLDEQYF
TRBJ2-7 | . | TRBD2 | TRBV27 | TGTGCCAGCAGTTGGACCCGACTAGCGGGCGTATCCTACGAGCAGTACTTC | CASSWTRLAGVSYEQYF
TRBJ2-1 | many | . | TRBV12-3/TRBV12-4 | TGTGCCAGCAGTTCTCAGGGGGGCTCCTACAATGAGCAGTTCTTC | CASSSQGGSYNEQFF
TRBJ1-2 | few | . | TRBV6-1 | TGTGCCAGCAGCCCCAACAGGGATTTTAACTATGGCTACACCTTC | CASSPNRDFNYGYTF
TRBJ2-2 | . | TRBD1 | TRBV6-1 | TGTGCCAGCAGCTCCTACTCCACAGGGGGCGGGTCCGGGGAGCTGTTTTTT | CASSSYSTGGGSGELFF
TRBJ2-7 | . | TRBD2 | TRBV10-3 | TGTGCCATCAGTTCACAGCTAGCGGTTGGAAACGAGCAGTACTTC | CAISSQLAVGNEQYF
TRBJ2-3 | few | . | TRBV18 | TGTGCCAGCTCACCACTGCCTGAAGCAGATACGCAGTATTTT | CASSPLPEADTQYF
TRBJ1-1 | few | . | TRBV29-1 | TGCAGCGTTGAGCGTCAGTTCTCGGCTTTCTTT | CSVERQFSAFF
TRBJ1-1 | many | . | TRBV20-1 | TGCAGTGTCGCCAGCCCGGGGCCCGCGGGATTT | CSVASPGPAGF
TRBJ2-1 | . | TRBD2 | TRBV5-1 | TGCGCCAGCAGCTTTATTAGCGGGTCTTACAATGAGCAGTTCTTC | CASSFISGSYNEQFF
TRBJ2-5 | . | . | TRBV7-7 | TGTGCCAGCAGCTCAACCGGGATTTTAGAGACCCAGTACTTC | CASSSTGILETQYF
TRBJ2-3 | . | . | TRBV6-2/TRBV6-3 | TGTGCCAGCAGTTACCGACCGGCGACAGATACGCAGTATTTT | CASSYRPATDTQYF
TRBJ2-7 | . | . | TRBV20-1 | TGCAGTGCTAGCGATTACTACGAGCAGTACTTC | CSASDYYEQYF
TRBJ2-1 | few | TRBD1 | TRBV24-1 | TGTGCCACCAGTCCCCGAAGGGGGCTTGGGGATGAGCAGTTCTTC | CATSPRRGLGDEQFF
TRBJ2-5 | . | . | TRBV12-3/TRBV12-4 | TGTGCCAGCAGCCCGGGACCTAGTACTGAGACCCAGTACTTC | CASSPGPSTETQYF
TRBJ2-3 | . | . | TRBV20-1 | TGCAGTGCACGCGGGACTCTTCGGCCCACAGATACGCAGTATTTT | CSARGTLRPTDTQYF
TRBJ2-3 | few | . | TRBV29-1 | TGCAGCGTCGCACGTACCGGAGGCACAGATACGCAGTATTTT | CSVARTGGTDTQYF
TRBJ1-1 | few | TRBD1 | TRBV29-1 | TGCAGCGTGGGATGGGACAGGTCGTTCACTGAAGCTTTCTTT | CSVGWDRSFTEAFF
TRBJ2-2 | few | . | TRBV7-3 | TGTGCCAGCAGCTTTACCCGCCCCGGGGAGCTGTTTTTT | CASSFTRPGELFF
TRBJ2-4 | . | TRBD2 | TRBV5-6 | TGTGCCAGCAGCTTGCGTGGACTAGCGGCCATTCAGTACTTC | CASSLRGLAAIQYF
TRBJ2-3 | . | . | TRBV5-5 | TGTGCCAGCAGCCGGACGACAGGCTCTAGCACAGATACGCAGTATTTT | CASSRTTGSSTDTQYF
TRBJ1-4 | . | . | TRBV9 | TGTGCCAGCAGCGCCAGACAGGCAACTAATGAAAAACTGTTTTTT | CASSARQATNEKLFF
TRBJ2-2 | . | . | TRBV7-8 | TGTGCCAGCAGCACCGATTTCGGGGAGCTGTTTTTT | CASSTDFGELFF
TRBJ1-2 | . | . | TRBV5-1 | TGCGCCAGCAGCTTGGCCCCCGGACTTAACTATGGCTACACCTTC | CASSLAPGLNYGYTF
TRBJ2-3 | few | . | TRBV20-1 | TGCAGTGCTAGAGATTCCGGGGGTAGCACAGATACGCAGTATTTT | CSARDSGGSTDTQYF
TRBJ1-1 | few | . | TRBV6-1 | TGTGCCAGCAGTGAAAAGCTCGTCAACACTGAAGCTTTCTTT | CASSEKLVNTEAFF
TRBJ2-1 | . | . | TRBV4-3 | TGCGCCAGCAGCCAAGAGCCAGGAGGGGGTTACAATGAGCAGTTCTTC | CASSQEPGGGYNEQFF
TRBJ2-6 | . | . | TRBV5-1 | TGCGCCAGCAGACAGGGATTCTCTGGGGCCAACGTCCTGACTTTC | CASRQGFSGANVLTF
TRBJ2-1 | . | TRBD2 | TRBV9 | TGTGCCAGCAGCGTAGTCGGACTAGCGGGAGGTTACAATGAGCAGTTCTTC | CASSVVGLAGGYNEQFF
TRBJ1-1 | many | . | TRBV29-1 | TGCAGCGCACGACAGGCCATCGCTGAAGCTTTCTTT | CSARQAIAEAFF
TRBJ1-1 | . | TRBD1 | TRBV29-1 | TGCAGCGCTGGGGACAGGGTACGGAACACTGAAGCTTTCTTT | CSAGDRVRNTEAFF
TRBJ2-2 | many | . | TRBV24-1 | TGTGCCACCAGTGGACAGCTAACCGGGGAGCTGTTTTTT | CATSGQLTGELFF
TRBJ2-2 | few | TRBD2 | TRBV6-1 | TGTGCCAGCAGCCATCGGGCTAGCGGGGGTAACACCGGGGAGCTGTTTTTT | CASSHRASGGNTGELFF
TRBJ2-3 | few | . | TRBV12-3/TRBV12-4 | TGTGCCAGCAGGGCGATCGGGGCTAGCACAGATACGCAGTATTTT | CASRAIGASTDTQYF
TRBJ2-7 | many | . | TRBV5-1 | TGCGCCAGCGCACCTGAGGTGGCGGTTTCCTACGAGCAGTACTTC | CASAPEVAVSYEQYF
TRBJ1-1 | . | . | TRBV6-2/TRBV6-3 | TGTGCCAGCAGTTACGGGCACACTGAAGCTTTCTTT | CASSYGHTEAFF
TRBJ2-5 | . | TRBD2 | TRBV7-9 | TGTGCCAGCAGCTCGAGCGGGGTTTCTGGAGGGACCCAGTACTTC | CASSSSGVSGGTQYF
TRBJ2-7 | many | . | TRBV29-1 | TGCAGCGTTGACAGGGGAGGGAACGAGCAGTACTTC | CSVDRGGNEQYF
TRBJ2-5 | few | TRBD2 | TRBV20-1 | TGCAGTGCTAGACCGCCTAGCGGGAGTCAAGAGACCCAGTACTTC | CSARPPSGSQETQYF
TRBJ2-3 | . | . | TRBV6-5 | TGTGCCAGCAGTTACGTGGCAAGCACAGATACGCAGTATTTT | CASSYVASTDTQYF
TRBJ1-6 | . | . | TRBV5-1 | TGCGCCAGCAGCTTGCAGGCGGGGGTAAATAATTCACCCCTCCACTTT | CASSLQAGVNNSPLHF
TRBJ2-1 | . | TRBD2 | TRBV7-9 | TGTGCCAGCAGCTCCGGACTAGCGGGAGGCACCTACAATGAGCAGTTCTTC | CASSSGLAGGTYNEQFF
TRBJ2-7 | . | TRBD2 | TRBV4-3 | TGCGCCAGCAGCCAGGATGGACTAGCGGGAGGGAATGTCTACGAGCAGTACTTC | CASSQDGLAGGNVYEQYF
TRBJ2-1 | few | TRBD2 | TRBV6-1 | TGTGCCAGCAGTAAGACTAGCGGGGCCTACAATGAGCAGTTCTTC | CASSKTSGAYNEQFF
TRBJ2-7 | . | . | TRBV3-1 | TGTGCCAGCAGCAGGACGATGGCTCGAGAGCAGTACTTC | CASSRTMAREQYF
TRBJ1-5 | few | . | TRBV18 | TGTGCCAGCTCAACAACAGATAGCAATCAGCCCCAGCATTTT | CASSTTDSNQPQHF
TRBJ2-2 | few | TRBD2 | TRBV20-1 | TGCAGTGCTAGACCAGCGGGAGCCACCGGGGAGCTGTTTTTT | CSARPAGATGELFF
TRBJ2-7 | . | TRBD2 | TRBV11-2 | TGTGCCAGCAGCCCCCGGGTAGCGGGAGCCTACGAGCAGTACTTC | CASSPRVAGAYEQYF
TRBJ1-1 | few | . | TRBV6-5 | TGTGCCAGCAGTTACCAAGGAGTAAATACTGAAGCTTTCTTT | CASSYQGVNTEAFF
TRBJ2-7 | few | . | TRBV11-3 | TGTGCCAGCAGCTTTCTCAGCCACGAGCAGTACTTC | CASSFLSHEQYF
TRBJ2-1 | few | . | TRBV14 | TGTGCCAGCAGCCAAGATATACGGACTGTCAATGAGCAGTTCTTC | CASSQDIRTVNEQFF
TRBJ1-1 | few | . | TRBV20-1 | TGCAGTGCTAGTGCGCAGGGAAACACTGAAGCTTTCTTT | CSASAQGNTEAFF